The rows below give T cell receptor beta chains drawn from one sample of a study of glioma-infiltrating T cells after dendritic cell vaccination. The assay was immunoSEQ multiplex PCR, and TCRdb's table has in-frame clones only and misses some. The data contain tens of thousands of clones, around 86% of them singletons. The material sequenced was blood, taken after dendritic cell vaccination. The receptor source for this set is a human donor with glioblastoma. Both conserved end residues are part of each CDR3. A D gene is named only where the DNA matches it firmly. The listing skips clone size in some rows; elsewhere it reads once, few, many or a size class.

V gene: TRBV7-8
clone size: -
D gene: -
J gene: TRBJ1-6
CDR3 DNA: TGTGCCAGCAGCTTACTCCCATCGGATTCACCCCTCCACTTT
CDR3 protein: CASSLLPSDSPLHF

V gene: TRBV5-1
clone size: -
D gene: TRBD2
J gene: TRBJ2-7
CDR3 DNA: TGCGCCAGCAGCAACAAGGGACTAGCGGGGGGTAGCTCCTACGAGCAGTACTTC
CDR3 protein: CASSNKGLAGGSSYEQYF

V gene: TRBV12-5
clone size: -
D gene: -
J gene: TRBJ2-1
CDR3 DNA: TGTGCTAGTGGTTCCAACAATGAGCAGTTCTTC
CDR3 protein: CASGSNNEQFF

V gene: TRBV7-3
clone size: once
D gene: -
J gene: TRBJ1-1
CDR3 DNA: TGTGCCAGCAGCTTACTCTCTAACACTGAAGCTTTCTTT
CDR3 protein: CASSLLSNTEAFF

V gene: TRBV29-1
clone size: -
D gene: TRBD2
J gene: TRBJ2-5
CDR3 DNA: TGCAGCGCCTTATCCTTTAGCGGGGGAGTTCAAGAGACCCAGTACTTC
CDR3 protein: CSALSFSGGVQETQYF

V gene: TRBV7-9
clone size: -
D gene: TRBD1
J gene: TRBJ1-1
CDR3 DNA: TGTGCCACATCCTTACAGGGGGCGATGAACACTGAAGCTTTCTTT
CDR3 protein: CATSLQGAMNTEAFF

V gene: TRBV5-1
clone size: -
D gene: TRBD1
J gene: TRBJ2-2
CDR3 DNA: TGCGCCAGCAGCTTGCTGGGACAGGGTAACACCGGGGAGCTGTTTTTT
CDR3 protein: CASSLLGQGNTGELFF

V gene: TRBV15
clone size: few
D gene: TRBD1
J gene: TRBJ1-1
CDR3 DNA: TGTGCCACCAGCAGAGGAGAGGGACAGGGATCTGAAGCTTTCTTT
CDR3 protein: CATSRGEGQGSEAFF

V gene: TRBV5-1
clone size: -
D gene: TRBD1
J gene: TRBJ1-4
CDR3 DNA: TGCGCCAGCAGCCCCGGACAGGGGCCCCAAGATGAAAAACTGTTTTTT
CDR3 protein: CASSPGQGPQDEKLFF

V gene: TRBV7-2
clone size: once
D gene: -
J gene: TRBJ1-5
CDR3 DNA: TGTGCCAGCAGCCCAGGGACTCTCAATCAGCCCCAGCATTTT
CDR3 protein: CASSPGTLNQPQHF

V gene: TRBV7-2
clone size: once
D gene: TRBD2
J gene: TRBJ2-7
CDR3 DNA: TGTGCCAGCAGTCCAACTAGCGGGGAGAGCTCCTACGAGCAGTACTTC
CDR3 protein: CASSPTSGESSYEQYF

V gene: TRBV19
clone size: -
D gene: TRBD1
J gene: TRBJ1-3
CDR3 DNA: TGTGCCAGTAGCCAAGACAGGGCCGGAAACACCATATATTTT
CDR3 protein: CASSQDRAGNTIYF

V gene: TRBV2
clone size: few
D gene: TRBD2
J gene: TRBJ2-1
CDR3 DNA: TGTGCCAGCAGTGGCTCTAGCGGGGGTGGTTTATATGAGCAGTTCTTC
CDR3 protein: CASSGSSGGGLYEQFF

V gene: TRBV6-6
clone size: -
D gene: TRBD1
J gene: TRBJ1-2
CDR3 DNA: TGTGCCAGCAGGACAGGGGGCGCAGAGGGCTACACCTTC
CDR3 protein: CASRTGGAEGYTF

V gene: TRBV2
clone size: -
D gene: -
J gene: TRBJ1-5
CDR3 DNA: TGTGCCAGCAGTGGTCCAGCGACTTATGGGCCCCAGCATTTT
CDR3 protein: CASSGPATYGPQHF

V gene: TRBV9
clone size: few
D gene: TRBD2
J gene: TRBJ2-1
CDR3 DNA: TGTGCCAGCAGCGTAGAAGGGCGGGGGGGCTCGGATGAGCAGTTCTTC
CDR3 protein: CASSVEGRGGSDEQFF

V gene: TRBV28
clone size: -
D gene: -
J gene: TRBJ1-1
CDR3 DNA: TGTGCCAGCAGTTTAGGAGGAAGAGAGAACACTGAAGCTTTCTTT
CDR3 protein: CASSLGGRENTEAFF

V gene: TRBV5-4
clone size: -
D gene: TRBD1
J gene: TRBJ1-2
CDR3 DNA: TGTGCCAGCAGTATTAATGACAGGGGGCGTCACTATGGCTACACCTTC
CDR3 protein: CASSINDRGRHYGYTF

V gene: TRBV7-9
clone size: -
D gene: -
J gene: TRBJ2-7
CDR3 DNA: TGTGCCAGCAGCTCCCGAGGACAAACCGGAGACTACGAGCAGTACTTC
CDR3 protein: CASSSRGQTGDYEQYF

V gene: TRBV18
clone size: once
D gene: TRBD1
J gene: TRBJ2-7
CDR3 DNA: TGTGCCAGCTCACCTGGACAGGCGAGCTCCTACGAGCAGTACTTC
CDR3 protein: CASSPGQASSYEQYF

V gene: TRBV6-1
clone size: once
D gene: TRBD1
J gene: TRBJ1-5
CDR3 DNA: TGTGCCAGCAGAGCGGACAGGGGACAGCCCCAGCATTTT
CDR3 protein: CASRADRGQPQHF

V gene: TRBV19
clone size: -
D gene: -
J gene: TRBJ1-1
CDR3 DNA: TGTGCCAGTAGCTGGTCAGGACAAGAGAACACTGAAGCTTTCTTT
CDR3 protein: CASSWSGQENTEAFF

V gene: TRBV28
clone size: once
D gene: -
J gene: TRBJ1-2
CDR3 DNA: TGTGCCAGCCGAACGGGGAACTATGGCTACACCTTC
CDR3 protein: CASRTGNYGYTF

V gene: TRBV27
clone size: -
D gene: -
J gene: TRBJ2-7
CDR3 DNA: TGTGCCAGCAGTTCACCGACGGGATTGGACGAGCAGTACTTC
CDR3 protein: CASSSPTGLDEQYF

V gene: TRBV7-6
clone size: -
D gene: TRBD1
J gene: TRBJ2-7
CDR3 DNA: TGTGCCAGCAGCTCCGGGACAGGGGGCGATAGGTCCTACGAGCAGTACTTC
CDR3 protein: CASSSGTGGDRSYEQYF

V gene: TRBV2
clone size: -
D gene: -
J gene: TRBJ1-3
CDR3 DNA: TGTGCCAGCAGCGGTGACAGGCCTCTAGGGAACACCATATATTTT
CDR3 protein: CASSGDRPLGNTIYF

V gene: TRBV13
clone size: -
D gene: -
J gene: TRBJ1-5
CDR3 DNA: TGTGCCAGCAGCTTAGGAAGCTCGGGAGGCAATCAGCCCCAGCATTTT
CDR3 protein: CASSLGSSGGNQPQHF

V gene: TRBV30
clone size: once
D gene: -
J gene: TRBJ1-5
CDR3 DNA: TGTGCCTGGAGTCCCCGTAGGGGTTTCGGCAATCAGCCCCAGCATTTT
CDR3 protein: CAWSPRRGFGNQPQHF

V gene: TRBV6-1
clone size: -
D gene: -
J gene: TRBJ1-1
CDR3 DNA: TGTGCCAGCAGTGAAGATTGGCAGGCCCCAGCTGAAGCTTTCTTT
CDR3 protein: CASSEDWQAPAEAFF

V gene: TRBV2
clone size: -
D gene: TRBD1
J gene: TRBJ1-2
CDR3 DNA: TGTGCCAGCACCACACCGACCGGGACAGGGAGTCGATATGGCTACACCTTC
CDR3 protein: CASTTPTGTGSRYGYTF

V gene: TRBV2
clone size: few
D gene: -
J gene: TRBJ2-7
CDR3 DNA: TGTGCCAGCAGTGTAGGCAGAGGCGAGCAGTACTTC
CDR3 protein: CASSVGRGEQYF

V gene: TRBV7-2
clone size: -
D gene: TRBD1
J gene: TRBJ2-2
CDR3 DNA: TGTGCCAGCAGCCCGGGACAGCACACCGGGGAGCTGTTTTTT
CDR3 protein: CASSPGQHTGELFF

V gene: TRBV2
clone size: once
D gene: -
J gene: TRBJ2-7
CDR3 DNA: TGTGCCAGCAGTGGCGCTAGGAGCTCCTACGAGCAGTACTTC
CDR3 protein: CASSGARSSYEQYF

V gene: TRBV7-2
clone size: -
D gene: -
J gene: TRBJ2-5
CDR3 DNA: TGTGCCAGCAGCCCTAACGGACTCATTGGGGAGACCCAGTACTTC
CDR3 protein: CASSPNGLIGETQYF

V gene: TRBV9
clone size: -
D gene: -
J gene: TRBJ2-5
CDR3 DNA: TGTGCCAGCAGCGGGGACATCCAAGAGACCCAGTACTTC
CDR3 protein: CASSGDIQETQYF

V gene: TRBV7-2
clone size: -
D gene: -
J gene: TRBJ2-5
CDR3 DNA: TGTGCCAGCAGCTCCTCCCTATCGGGTCGTTCGGAGACCCAGTACTTC
CDR3 protein: CASSSSLSGRSETQYF

V gene: TRBV27
clone size: -
D gene: -
J gene: TRBJ1-6
CDR3 DNA: TGTGCCAGCAGTTTTGACGGTAGGGGACTCTCCTATAATTCACCCCTCCACTTT
CDR3 protein: CASSFDGRGLSYNSPLHF

V gene: TRBV15
clone size: -
D gene: TRBD1
J gene: TRBJ1-4
CDR3 DNA: TGTGCCACCAGCAGACCGGGACAGGGGTCCACTAATGAAAAACTGTTTTTT
CDR3 protein: CATSRPGQGSTNEKLFF

V gene: TRBV10-3
clone size: -
D gene: -
J gene: TRBJ2-7
CDR3 DNA: TGTGCCATCAGTGGCCTACAGGGACACGAGCAGTACTTC
CDR3 protein: CAISGLQGHEQYF

V gene: TRBV4-3
clone size: -
D gene: TRBD1
J gene: TRBJ1-5
CDR3 DNA: TGCGCCAGCAGCCGGGACAGGAGGGAGGATCAGCCCCAGCATTTT
CDR3 protein: CASSRDRREDQPQHF

V gene: TRBV7-9
clone size: -
D gene: -
J gene: TRBJ2-3
CDR3 DNA: TGTGCCAGCAGCCGAGCTACTAGCACAGATACGCAGTATTTT
CDR3 protein: CASSRATSTDTQYF

V gene: TRBV11-1
clone size: -
D gene: TRBD1
J gene: TRBJ2-1
CDR3 DNA: TGTGCCAGCAGCCTGGACAGGTTCAATGAGCAGTTCTTC
CDR3 protein: CASSLDRFNEQFF

V gene: TRBV5-1
clone size: -
D gene: TRBD1
J gene: TRBJ2-3
CDR3 DNA: TGCGCCAGCAGCCCCGGACAGGACACAGATACGCAGTATTTT
CDR3 protein: CASSPGQDTDTQYF

V gene: TRBV29-1
clone size: -
D gene: -
J gene: TRBJ2-7
CDR3 DNA: TGCAGCGTTGCCAGCTCCTACGAGCAGTACTTC
CDR3 protein: CSVASSYEQYF

V gene: TRBV19
clone size: -
D gene: TRBD1
J gene: TRBJ1-5
CDR3 DNA: TGTGCCAGTACCCCCCGGGACAGGGGGACTCAGCCCCAGCATTTT
CDR3 protein: CASTPRDRGTQPQHF

V gene: TRBV30
clone size: -
D gene: -
J gene: TRBJ1-2
CDR3 DNA: TGTGCCTGGAGTGCCTCAGGGCTTGGCTACACCTTC
CDR3 protein: CAWSASGLGYTF

V gene: TRBV10-3
clone size: medium-sized
D gene: TRBD1
J gene: TRBJ1-2
CDR3 DNA: TGTGCCATCAGTGGGACAGGGGGCATGGATGGCTACACCTTC
CDR3 protein: CAISGTGGMDGYTF

V gene: TRBV15
clone size: few
D gene: -
J gene: TRBJ1-4
CDR3 DNA: TGTGCCACCAGCAGAGGGGGGGTTGAAAAACTGTTTTTT
CDR3 protein: CATSRGGVEKLFF

V gene: TRBV7-9
clone size: few
D gene: TRBD2
J gene: TRBJ2-7
CDR3 DNA: TGTGCCAGCAGCATGGGGGGGGGAGAGGGGTTTTACGAGCAGTACTTC
CDR3 protein: CASSMGGGEGFYEQYF

V gene: TRBV2
clone size: -
D gene: -
J gene: TRBJ2-1
CDR3 DNA: TGTGCCAGCAGTGGGGGACATCGGTCCTACAATGAGCAGTTCTTC
CDR3 protein: CASSGGHRSYNEQFF

V gene: TRBV30
clone size: -
D gene: -
J gene: TRBJ1-1
CDR3 DNA: TGTGCCTGGAGTGTACAAGACATGATCACTGAAGCTTTCTTT
CDR3 protein: CAWSVQDMITEAFF

V gene: TRBV19
clone size: -
D gene: -
J gene: TRBJ1-5
CDR3 DNA: TGTGCCAGTAGTATTAGGGGGGCCGGCGGGGGGAATCAGCCCCAGCATTTT
CDR3 protein: CASSIRGAGGGNQPQHF

V gene: TRBV19
clone size: -
D gene: TRBD2
J gene: TRBJ2-7
CDR3 DNA: TGTGCCAGTAGTGCCGGACTAGCGGGACTCTCCTACGAGCAGTACTTC
CDR3 protein: CASSAGLAGLSYEQYF

V gene: TRBV2
clone size: -
D gene: -
J gene: TRBJ1-1
CDR3 DNA: TGTGCCAGCAGCTCGGGCGGACTTAAAGCTTTCTTT
CDR3 protein: CASSSGGLKAFF

V gene: TRBV5-4
clone size: -
D gene: TRBD1
J gene: TRBJ1-2
CDR3 DNA: TGTGCCAGCAGCTCACAGGGGACGAGCGGCTACACCTTC
CDR3 protein: CASSSQGTSGYTF

V gene: TRBV10-3
clone size: -
D gene: -
J gene: TRBJ1-6
CDR3 DNA: TGTGCCATCAGTGAGTCGAGGGATTCACCCCTCCACTTT
CDR3 protein: CAISESRDSPLHF

V gene: TRBV4-3
clone size: -
D gene: -
J gene: TRBJ1-6
CDR3 DNA: TGCGCCAGCAGCCAAGAAGCGAAGAGCTCCTATAATTCACCCCTCCACTTT
CDR3 protein: CASSQEAKSSYNSPLHF

V gene: TRBV6-1
clone size: -
D gene: -
J gene: TRBJ1-2
CDR3 DNA: TGTGCCGGCGGGTTCGGACAGCCTAACTATGGCTACACCTTC
CDR3 protein: CAGGFGQPNYGYTF

V gene: TRBV19
clone size: -
D gene: -
J gene: TRBJ2-4
CDR3 DNA: TGTGCCAGTAGTCTACAGGACAAAAACATTCAGTACTTC
CDR3 protein: CASSLQDKNIQYF

V gene: TRBV6-1
clone size: -
D gene: -
J gene: TRBJ1-5
CDR3 DNA: TGTGCCAGCAGTGTTAGAGGGAGGGTGAATCAGCCCCAGCATTTT
CDR3 protein: CASSVRGRVNQPQHF